This entry features one T cell receptor beta chain sequence. This entry comes from a study of CD8+ T cells in alopecia areata. Treatment described: oral pan-JAK inhibitor, 5-10 mg twice daily. Samples from alopecia areata patients were lesional scalp punch biopsies and peripheral blood. The authors extracted RNA and reverse transcribed it into cDNA as the sequencing template. Profiling relied on immunoSEQ multiplex PCR, and the TCRdb table lists in-frame clones only, not all of them. The data show about 6,900 clones, 65% to 75% seen once. Sequenced here: skin, sampled at week 4, from a patient treated with tofacitinib. This TCR came from a human donor with alopecia areata.

The CDR3 DNA reads TGTGCCAGCAGTTATAGCGGGAAAGGGGGCGAGCAGTACTTC. It codes for CASSYSGKGGEQYF. The chain links TRBV4-2 to TRBJ2-7; 8 bases match TRBD2. V lost 6 bases to trimming and J lost 6 bases; unmatched junction nucleotides: 10. The CDR3 spans 14 residues. The germline gives CDR1 LGHNA, CDR2 YNFKEQ.